This T cell receptor (beta chain) was recorded in a study of blood T cell repertoires in COVID-19. At the level of the study: PBMCs, B-cell-depleted T cells, or T cells were the source of the cDNA or gDNA that made up the material.

V lost 1 base to trimming and J lost 4 bases, with 11 bases between them. Germline loops: CDR1 SEHNR, CDR2 FQNEAQ (reference sequence). The CDR3 consists of 15 residues. Original processing methods: By means of reference gene primer amplification, nucleated cell counts were estimated. The assay was immunoSEQ multiplex PCR, and TCRdb's table has in-frame clones only and misses some. V and J calls and clone size are those listed in that table; D and trimming were worked out from the DNA. The sample yields 310,000 or so clones, 90% seen once. This sequence was found in a woman aged 18-29 years with acute COVID-19. The chain recombines TRBV7-9 with TRBJ2-1, with D possibly TRBD1 on 6 matching bases. The sample consisted of PBMCs or T cells enriched from blood (not recorded which). The CDR3 DNA is TGTGCCAGCAGCTTAGGCGACAGGACTTACAATGAGCAGTTCTTC. Translated, it gives CASSLGDRTYNEQFF.